This passage covers 18 T cell receptor beta chains from one sample sequenced in a study of T cell responses to AZD1222 COVID-19 vaccine. Clones were read by immunoSEQ multiplex PCR, and TCRdb kept only the in-frame ones, dropping some. The repertoire holds 90,000 to 150,000 clones, with around nine tenths as singletons. The sample was peripheral blood, taken on day 0 of AZD1222 vaccination. All receptors derive from an adult in good health.

The chain recombines TRBV29-1 with TRBJ1-2; TRBD1 might be the D (5 bases). CDR1 and CDR2 (germline): SQVTM, ANQGSEA. With 2 bases removed from V and 8 bases from J, the gap between germline ends came to 15 bases. The CDR3 is 13 amino acids. CDR3 DNA: TGCAGCGTTGAATCCGGTGGGGGTTTCGGCTACACCTTC. Protein product: CSVESGGGFGYTF.

The chain is built from TRBV30 and TRBJ2-1; unclear D gene. The germline V gene has CDR1 GTSNPN and CDR2 SVGIG (reference sequence). The V gene lost 3 bases and the J gene lost 5 bases, with 5 bases spanning the gap. This CDR3 comprises 11 residues. CDR3 region: CAWRSHNEQFF. The CDR3 nucleotides are TGTGCCTGGAGGAGCCACAATGAGCAGTTCTTC.

The rearrangement joins TRBV5-1 to TRBJ2-7; a weak D match, TRBD2 (8 bases). V was shortened by 1 base and J by 2 bases, with 22 bases between the two germline ends. The CDR3 is 18 amino acids. From germline, CDR1 is SGHRS and CDR2 YFSETQ. CDR3 sequence (DNA): TGCGCCAGCAGCTTGACAGGGGTAGGCCAGCGGGGGACCTACGAGCAGTACTTC. It encodes CASSLTGVGQRGTYEQYF.

The V call is TRBV2, the J call TRBJ2-5, with D possibly matching TRBD2 (5 bases). With 7 bases removed from V and 5 bases from J, the gap between germline ends came to 14 bases. Germline loops: CDR1 SNHLY, CDR2 FYNNEI. The CDR3 spans 13 residues. CDR3 amino acids: CASIRGRQETQYF. The CDR3, as DNA: TGTGCCAGCATTCGAGGGCGTCAGGAGACCCAGTACTTC.

The V call is TRBV7-8, the J call TRBJ2-6, with TRBD1 matching 8 bases. The germline CDR1 and CDR2 sequences are SGHVS and FQNEAQ. The V gene end was trimmed by 7 bases and the J gene end by 0 bases; junction bases not matched to a gene: 14. This CDR3 has 19 amino acids. The CDR3 nucleotides are TGTGCCAGCATCACACGACAGGGGCCCTCTCGCTCTGGGGCCAACGTCCTGACTTTC. Protein: CASITRQGPSRSGANVLTF.

This clone was counted a single time. The chain uses TRBV28 and TRBJ2-2; D may be TRBD1 or TRBD2 (6 bases each). Germline CDR1 is MDHEN and CDR2 is SYDVKM. The CDR3 has 14 residues. V lost 11 bases to trimming and J lost 0 bases, with 13 bases between them. The CDR3: CASFRGPNTGELFF. The CDR3 region has the DNA TGTGCCTCCTTTCGGGGGCCGAACACCGGGGAGCTGTTTTTT.

The CDR3 DNA follows: TGTGCCAGCAGTGAGCAGGAGAGCTCTGGAAACACCATATATTTT. Translated, it gives CASSEQESSGNTIYF. The rearrangement joins TRBV2 to TRBJ1-3; the D is unclear. Trimming shortened V by 3 bases and J by 0 bases, and 9 bases separated the two germline ends. Per the germline V gene, CDR1 is SNHLY and CDR2 is FYNNEI. The CDR3 has 15 residues.

The rearrangement links TRBV5-1 to TRBJ1-2, with D uncertain. The ends were cut back, 5 bases at V and 5 bases at J, with 19 bases in the middle. Per the germline V gene, CDR1 is SGHRS and CDR2 is YFSETQ. This CDR3 comprises 15 residues. CDR3: CASRQSGGPGYGYTF. DNA of the CDR3: TGCGCCAGCAGGCAATCAGGAGGGCCCGGATATGGCTACACCTTC.

CDR3 coding DNA: TGCGCCAGCAGTGAGTCGAGGGGGTCGGGCACCGGGGAGCTGTTTTTT. As protein: CASSESRGSGTGELFF. The chain joins TRBV10-1 to TRBJ2-2; TRBD1 might be the D (6 bases). The CDR3 contains 16 residues. The germline V gene has CDR1 WNHNN and CDR2 SYGVQD (reference sequence). The V gene lost 0 bases and the J gene lost 4 bases, with 12 bases spanning the gap.

The V gene is TRBV15, the J gene TRBJ1-5; weak D call: TRBD1 (6 bases). The CDR3 extends over 14 amino acids. V lost 5 bases and J 4 bases, leaving 12 bases between the germline ends. Germline CDR1 reads LNHNV; CDR2 reads YYDKDF (reference sequence). This chain's CDR3 is CATSANRANQPQHF. CDR3 coding DNA: TGTGCCACCAGCGCAAACAGGGCTAATCAGCCCCAGCATTTT.

The chain employs TRBV3-1 (or the pseudogene TRBV3-2) and TRBJ2-4, with D tentatively TRBD1 or TRBD2 (5 bases each). V was trimmed by 0 bases and J by 0 bases, leaving 18 bases between them. The V gene's germline CDR1 is LGHDT and CDR2 YNNKEL (reference sequence). This CDR3 is built from 19 residues. The CDR3 reads CASSQDRGGAALAKNIQYF. The CDR3 nucleotides read TGTGCCAGCAGCCAAGATCGGGGTGGGGCAGCTCTAGCCAAAAACATTCAGTACTTC.

The CDR3 sequence: CASSEASGFYTDTQYF. The CDR3 DNA is TGTGCCAGCAGTGAAGCTAGCGGGTTTTATACAGATACGCAGTATTTT. The V call is TRBV6-1, the J call TRBJ2-3; 7 bases fit TRBD2. The CDR3 is made up of 16 amino acids. Germline V lookup: CDR1 MNHNS, CDR2 SASEGT. V lost 0 bases and J lost 3; bases outside the gene matches: 6.

This clone was picked up a small number of times. The rearrangement joins TRBV20-1 to TRBJ2-7, with D tentatively TRBD2 (6 bases). V gave up 3 bases and J gave up 0 bases, with 15 bases separating them. Germline V lookup: CDR1 DFQATT, CDR2 SNEGSKA (reference sequence). This CDR3 has 15 residues. The CDR3 loop is CSASTGTLFSYEQYF. The CDR3 region has the DNA TGCAGTGCTAGTACCGGGACTCTTTTCTCCTACGAGCAGTACTTC.

The genes are TRBV24-1 and TRBJ2-6; 7 positions match TRBD1. The CDR3 consists of 15 residues. The junction had 12 bases not matched to a gene; V was cut back by 10 bases and J by 7 bases. Per germline, CDR1 KGHDR and CDR2 SFDVKD. This CDR3 reads CATSRGSGQANVLTF. Here the CDR3 DNA reads TGTGCCACTTCCAGGGGGTCAGGTCAAGCCAACGTCCTGACTTTC.

The chain is built from TRBV19 and TRBJ2-7; 8 bases are a match to TRBD1. The V segment lost 5 bases and the J segment 1 base; nucleotides outside the gene matches: 4. This CDR3 contains 14 residues. The V gene's germline CDR1 is LNHDA and CDR2 SQIVND (reference sequence). CDR3 coding DNA: TGTGCCAGTAGTCCGCGGACAGGGTCCTACGAGCAGTACTTC. It codes for CASSPRTGSYEQYF.

The rearrangement joins TRBV19 to TRBJ2-1, with 12 bases identical to TRBD2. Germline trimming cut 2 bases from V and 6 bases from J; bases unmatched to any gene: 5. This CDR3 is 16 amino acids long. Per germline, CDR1 LNHDA and CDR2 SQIVND (reference sequence). CDR3 DNA sequence: TGTGCCAGTAGTATACCCACTAGCGGGAGGCGCAATGAGCAGTTCTTC. Protein: CASSIPTSGRRNEQFF.

The CDR3 DNA follows: TGTGCCATCAGTGAGAAAGGGACTAGCGGGATCATGGGGAGTACGCAGTATTTT. Its protein is CAISEKGTSGIMGSTQYF. V is TRBV10-3 and J is TRBJ2-3; 13 bases align to TRBD2. The CDR3 loop spans 18 amino acids. V was pared by 2 bases and J by 8 bases, with 13 bases of the junction left unmatched. The germline V gene encodes CDR1 ENHRY and CDR2 SYGVKD.

CDR3 nucleotides: TGTGCCAGTAGGGATCGACAGGGGATAGCCAAAAACATTCAGTACTTC. This encodes CASRDRQGIAKNIQYF. The V and J genes are TRBV19 and TRBJ2-4; 8 nucleotides match TRBD1. The germline V gene has CDR1 LNHDA and CDR2 SQIVND (reference sequence). The V segment lost 6 bases and the J segment 0 bases; nucleotides outside the gene matches: 7. The CDR3 is 16 amino acids.